This T cell receptor beta chain was sequenced for a study of CD8 T cells in ankylosing spondylitis. Study-wide results and limits: Within ankylosing spondylitis blood, a TCR beta motif made up of under 10 highly homologous variants appeared to be characteristic.

V lost 1 base and J lost 1, with 7 bases in between. The CDR3 extends over 14 amino acids. On this clonotype itself: Its antigen is unidentified.

Using its own MiXCR run on the 5' RACE reads, TCRdb lists one record per CDR3 protein. The data contain 350,000 or so distinct CDR3 sequences, less than 10% of them seen just once; the ten biggest clones take up 14% to 15%. This receptor was identified in a male donor with ankylosing spondylitis. The chain joins TRBV12-3 or TRBV12-4 to TRBJ2-5, with no clear D. The sequenced sample was blood, either unsorted or a sorted T cell fraction (not recorded which). The DNA of the CDR3 is TGTGCCAGCAGTTTAGTGCAGGTCCAAGAGACCCAGTACTTC. Residues: CASSLVQVQETQYF.